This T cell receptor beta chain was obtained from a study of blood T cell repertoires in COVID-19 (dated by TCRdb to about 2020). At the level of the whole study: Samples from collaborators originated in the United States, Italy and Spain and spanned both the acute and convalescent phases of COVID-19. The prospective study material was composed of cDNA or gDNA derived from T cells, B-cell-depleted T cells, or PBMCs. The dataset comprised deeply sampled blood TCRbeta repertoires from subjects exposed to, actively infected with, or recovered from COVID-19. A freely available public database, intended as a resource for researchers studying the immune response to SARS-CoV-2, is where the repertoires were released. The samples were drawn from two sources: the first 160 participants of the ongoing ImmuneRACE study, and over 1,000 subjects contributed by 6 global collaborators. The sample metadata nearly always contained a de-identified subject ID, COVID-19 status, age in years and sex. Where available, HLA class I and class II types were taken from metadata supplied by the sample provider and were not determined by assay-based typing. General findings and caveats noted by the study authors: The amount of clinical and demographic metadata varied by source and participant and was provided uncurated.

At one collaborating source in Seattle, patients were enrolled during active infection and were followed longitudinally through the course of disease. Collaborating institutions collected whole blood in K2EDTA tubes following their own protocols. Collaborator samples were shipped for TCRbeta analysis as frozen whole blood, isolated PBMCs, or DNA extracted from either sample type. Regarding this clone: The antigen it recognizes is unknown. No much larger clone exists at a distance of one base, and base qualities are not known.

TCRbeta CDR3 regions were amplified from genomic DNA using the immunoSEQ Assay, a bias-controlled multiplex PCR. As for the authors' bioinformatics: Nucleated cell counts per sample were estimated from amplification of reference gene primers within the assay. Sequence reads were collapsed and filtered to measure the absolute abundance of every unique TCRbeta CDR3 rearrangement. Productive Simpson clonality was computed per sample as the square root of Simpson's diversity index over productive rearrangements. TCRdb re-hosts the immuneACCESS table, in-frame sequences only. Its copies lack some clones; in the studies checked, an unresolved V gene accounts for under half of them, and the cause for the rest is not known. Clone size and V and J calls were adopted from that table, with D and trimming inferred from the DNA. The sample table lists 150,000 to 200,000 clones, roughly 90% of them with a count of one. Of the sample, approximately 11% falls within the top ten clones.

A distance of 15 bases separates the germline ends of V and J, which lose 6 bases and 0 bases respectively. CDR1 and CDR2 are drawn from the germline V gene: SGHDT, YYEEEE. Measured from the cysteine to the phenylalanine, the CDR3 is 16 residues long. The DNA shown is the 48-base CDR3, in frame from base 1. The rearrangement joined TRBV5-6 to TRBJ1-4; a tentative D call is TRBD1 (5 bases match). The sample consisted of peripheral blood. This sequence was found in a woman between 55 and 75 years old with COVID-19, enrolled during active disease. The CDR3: CASTLATRATNEKLFF. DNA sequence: TGTGCCAGCACCCTGGCTACCAGGGCAACTAATGAAAAACTGTTTTTT.